This T cell receptor (beta chain) originates from a study of cytomegalovirus exposure and HLA in healthy donors. General study points: The authors excluded some V segments, including TRBV6-2 and TRBV6-3, as indistinguishable. Most of the CMV-associated TCR beta chains (in a later analysis) appeared to be HLA-restricted.

As concerns this clone: Its specificity is not known.

The PCR ran on 60 Vbeta and 13 Jbeta primers. TCRdb's table, derived via immunoSEQ multiplex PCR, lists solely in-frame clones and lacks some. The repertoire holds 130,000 to 150,000 clones, with 80% as singletons. Trimming left V 3 bases short and J 5 bases short, with 11 bases between. This CDR3 comprises 12 residues. CDR1 SQVTM and CDR2 ANQGSEA come from the germline V gene. The rearrangement joins TRBV29-1 to TRBJ2-7; a weak D match, TRBD1 (6 bases). Material: PBMCs. The source is a man between 40 and 49 years old in good health and CMV-seronegative. CDR3 residues: CSVERQENEQYF. The CDR3 bases are TGCAGCGTTGAGAGACAGGAGAACGAGCAGTACTTC.